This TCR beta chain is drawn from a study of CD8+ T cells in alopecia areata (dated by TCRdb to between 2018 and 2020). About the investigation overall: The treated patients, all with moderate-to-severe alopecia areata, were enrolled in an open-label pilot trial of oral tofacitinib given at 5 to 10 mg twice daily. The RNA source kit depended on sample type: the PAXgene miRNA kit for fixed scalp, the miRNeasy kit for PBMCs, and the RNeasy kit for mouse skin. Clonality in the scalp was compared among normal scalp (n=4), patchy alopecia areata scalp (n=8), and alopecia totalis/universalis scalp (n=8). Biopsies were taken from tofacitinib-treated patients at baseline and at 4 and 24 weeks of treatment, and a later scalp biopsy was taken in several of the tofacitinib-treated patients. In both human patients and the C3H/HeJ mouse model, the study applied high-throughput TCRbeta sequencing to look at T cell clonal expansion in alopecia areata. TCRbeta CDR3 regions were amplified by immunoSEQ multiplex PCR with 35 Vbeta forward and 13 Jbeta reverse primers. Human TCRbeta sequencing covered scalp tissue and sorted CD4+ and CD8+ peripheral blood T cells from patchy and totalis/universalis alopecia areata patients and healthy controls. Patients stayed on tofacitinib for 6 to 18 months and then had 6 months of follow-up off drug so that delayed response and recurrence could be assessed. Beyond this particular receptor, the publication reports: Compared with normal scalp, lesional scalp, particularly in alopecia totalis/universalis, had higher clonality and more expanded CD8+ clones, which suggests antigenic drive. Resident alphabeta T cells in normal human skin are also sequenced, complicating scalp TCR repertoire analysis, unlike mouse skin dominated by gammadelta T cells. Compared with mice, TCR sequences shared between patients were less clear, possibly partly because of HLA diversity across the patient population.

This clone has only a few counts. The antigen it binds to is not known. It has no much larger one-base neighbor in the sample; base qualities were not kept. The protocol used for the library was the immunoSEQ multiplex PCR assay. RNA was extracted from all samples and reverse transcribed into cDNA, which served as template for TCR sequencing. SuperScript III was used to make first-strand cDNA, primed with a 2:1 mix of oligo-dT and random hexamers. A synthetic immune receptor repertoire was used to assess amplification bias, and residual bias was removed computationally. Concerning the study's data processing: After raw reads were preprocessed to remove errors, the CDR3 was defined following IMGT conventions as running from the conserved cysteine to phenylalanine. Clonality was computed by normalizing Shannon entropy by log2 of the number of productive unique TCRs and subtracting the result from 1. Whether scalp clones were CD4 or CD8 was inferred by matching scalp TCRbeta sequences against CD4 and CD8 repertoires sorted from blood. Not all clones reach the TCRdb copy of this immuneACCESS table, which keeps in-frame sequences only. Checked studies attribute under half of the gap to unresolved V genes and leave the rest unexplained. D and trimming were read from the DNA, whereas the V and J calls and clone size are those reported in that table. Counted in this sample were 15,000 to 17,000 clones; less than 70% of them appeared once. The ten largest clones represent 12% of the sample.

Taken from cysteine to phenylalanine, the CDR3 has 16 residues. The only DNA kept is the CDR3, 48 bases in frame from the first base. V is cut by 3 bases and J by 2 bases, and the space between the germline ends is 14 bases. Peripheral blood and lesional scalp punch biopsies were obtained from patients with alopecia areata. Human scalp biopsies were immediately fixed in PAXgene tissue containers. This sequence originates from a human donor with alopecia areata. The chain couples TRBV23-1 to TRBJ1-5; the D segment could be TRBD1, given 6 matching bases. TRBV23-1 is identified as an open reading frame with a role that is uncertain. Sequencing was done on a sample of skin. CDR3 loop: CASSHPPRGGNQPQHF. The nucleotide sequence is TGCGCCAGCAGTCACCCCCCCAGGGGCGGCAATCAGCCCCAGCATTTT.